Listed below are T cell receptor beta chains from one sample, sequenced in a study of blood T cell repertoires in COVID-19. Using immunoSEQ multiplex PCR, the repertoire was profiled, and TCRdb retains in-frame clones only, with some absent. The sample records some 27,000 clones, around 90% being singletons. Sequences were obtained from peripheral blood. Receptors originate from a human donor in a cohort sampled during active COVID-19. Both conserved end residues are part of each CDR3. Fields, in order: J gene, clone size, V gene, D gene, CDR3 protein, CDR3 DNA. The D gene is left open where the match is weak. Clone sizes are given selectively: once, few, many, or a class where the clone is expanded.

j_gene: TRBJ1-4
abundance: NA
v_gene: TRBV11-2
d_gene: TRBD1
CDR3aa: CASSLLHRGPEGKLFF
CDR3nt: TGTGCCAGCAGCCTACTACACAGGGGCCCCGAAGGAAAACTGTTTTTT

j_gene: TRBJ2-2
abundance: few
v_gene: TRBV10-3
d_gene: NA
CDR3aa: CAISESTGAHGELFF
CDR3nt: TGTGCCATCAGTGAGTCGACTGGGGCCCACGGGGAGCTGTTTTTT

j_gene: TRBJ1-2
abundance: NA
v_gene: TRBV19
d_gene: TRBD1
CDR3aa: CASSETGQSSNYGYTF
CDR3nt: TGTGCCAGTAGTGAGACGGGACAGTCTTCTAACTATGGCTACACCTTC

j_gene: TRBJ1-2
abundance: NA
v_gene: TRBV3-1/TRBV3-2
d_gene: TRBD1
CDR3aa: CASSQGQLRSYGYTF
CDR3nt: TGTGCCAGCAGCCAGGGACAGCTAAGATCCTATGGCTACACCTTC

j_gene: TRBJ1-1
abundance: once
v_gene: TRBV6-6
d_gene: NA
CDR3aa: CASRTGNTEAFF
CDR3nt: TGTGCCAGCAGGACGGGGAACACTGAAGCTTTCTTT

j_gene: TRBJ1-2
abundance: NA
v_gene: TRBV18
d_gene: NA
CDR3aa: CASSPAGQNYGYTF
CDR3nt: TGTGCCAGCTCACCCGCAGGACAGAACTATGGCTACACCTTC

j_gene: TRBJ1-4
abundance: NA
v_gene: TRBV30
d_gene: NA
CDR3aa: CAWSGKAPRGEKLFF
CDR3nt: TGTGCCTGGAGTGGGAAGGCGCCTAGGGGTGAAAAACTGTTTTTT

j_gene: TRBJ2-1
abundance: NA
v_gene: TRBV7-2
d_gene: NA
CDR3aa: CASSLSSFGGQINEQFF
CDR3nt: TGTGCCAGCAGCTTATCCAGTTTCGGGGGGCAGATCAATGAGCAGTTCTTC

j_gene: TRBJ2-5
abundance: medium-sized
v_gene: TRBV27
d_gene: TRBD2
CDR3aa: CASSPGTSGGETQYF
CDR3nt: TGTGCCAGCAGTCCCGGGACTAGCGGGGGGGAGACCCAGTACTTC

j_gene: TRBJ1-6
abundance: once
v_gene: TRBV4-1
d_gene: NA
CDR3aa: CASSQVLQSANSPLHF
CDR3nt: TGCGCCAGCAGCCAAGTCCTACAGTCTGCCAATTCACCCCTCCACTTT

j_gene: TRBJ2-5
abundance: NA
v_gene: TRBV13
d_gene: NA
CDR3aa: CASSLGLPSLGTQYF
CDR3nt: TGTGCCAGCAGCTTAGGCCTACCGAGCCTAGGGACCCAGTACTTC

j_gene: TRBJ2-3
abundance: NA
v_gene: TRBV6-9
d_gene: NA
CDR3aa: CASSIVGARDTQYF
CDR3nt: TGTGCCAGCAGTATTGTGGGGGCCCGAGATACGCAGTATTTT

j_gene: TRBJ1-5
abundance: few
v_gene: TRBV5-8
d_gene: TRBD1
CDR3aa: CASSARTGNQPQHF
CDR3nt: TGTGCCAGCAGCGCCCGGACAGGAAATCAGCCCCAGCATTTT

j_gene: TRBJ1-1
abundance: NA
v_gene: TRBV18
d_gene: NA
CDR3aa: CASSPQIGNTEAFF
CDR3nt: TGTGCCAGCTCACCACAGATCGGGAACACTGAAGCTTTCTTT

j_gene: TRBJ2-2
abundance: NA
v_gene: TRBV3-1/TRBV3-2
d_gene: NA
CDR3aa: CASSQRGGTGELFF
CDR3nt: TGTGCCAGCAGCCAAAGGGGGGGCACCGGGGAGCTGTTTTTT

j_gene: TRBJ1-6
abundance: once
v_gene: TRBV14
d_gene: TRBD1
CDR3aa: CASSLGQGASPLHF
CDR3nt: TGTGCCAGCAGCCTTGGACAGGGGGCGTCACCCCTCCACTTT

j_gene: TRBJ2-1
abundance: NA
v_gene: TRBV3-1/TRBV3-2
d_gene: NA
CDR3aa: CASSQEGGDEQFF
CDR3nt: TGTGCCAGCAGCCAAGAAGGAGGCGATGAGCAGTTCTTC

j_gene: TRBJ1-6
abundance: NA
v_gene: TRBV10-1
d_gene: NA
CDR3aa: CASSARGDSPLHF
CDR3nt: TGCGCCAGCAGTGCCCGGGGTGATTCACCCCTCCACTTT

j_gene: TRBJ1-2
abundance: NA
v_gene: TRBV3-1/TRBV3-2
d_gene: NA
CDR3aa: CASSQGLFNYGYTF
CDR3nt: TGTGCCAGCAGCCAAGGACTTTTTAACTATGGCTACACCTTC

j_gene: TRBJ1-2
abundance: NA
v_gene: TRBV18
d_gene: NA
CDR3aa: CASSPSSTADGYTF
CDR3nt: TGTGCCAGCTCACCCTCAAGCACAGCGGATGGCTACACCTTC

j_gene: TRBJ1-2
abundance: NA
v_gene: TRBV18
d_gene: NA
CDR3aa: CASSQGHRYGYTF
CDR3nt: TGTGCCAGCTCACAAGGACACCGGTATGGCTACACCTTC

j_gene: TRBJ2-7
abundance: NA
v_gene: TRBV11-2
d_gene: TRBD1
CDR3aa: CASSFGTGYEQYF
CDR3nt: TGTGCCAGCAGCTTTGGGACAGGCTACGAGCAGTACTTC

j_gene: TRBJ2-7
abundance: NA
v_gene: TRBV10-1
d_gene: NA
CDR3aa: CASSDRGTRGGEQYF
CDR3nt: TGCGCCAGCAGTGATCGGGGAACAAGAGGGGGCGAGCAGTACTTC

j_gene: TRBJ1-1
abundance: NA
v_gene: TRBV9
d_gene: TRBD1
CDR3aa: CASSGGQGGTEAFF
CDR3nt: TGTGCCAGCAGCGGGGGACAGGGAGGAACTGAAGCTTTCTTT

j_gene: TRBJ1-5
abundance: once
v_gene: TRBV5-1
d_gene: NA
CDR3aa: CASSLGGNNQPQHF
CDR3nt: TGCGCCAGCAGCTTGGGGGGCAACAATCAGCCCCAGCATTTT

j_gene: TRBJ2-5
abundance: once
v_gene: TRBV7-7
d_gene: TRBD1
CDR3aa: CASSWDRQETQYF
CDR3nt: TGTGCTAGCAGCTGGGACAGACAAGAGACCCAGTACTTC

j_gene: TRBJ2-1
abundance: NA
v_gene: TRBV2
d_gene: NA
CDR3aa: CASTGYNEQFF
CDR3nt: TGTGCCAGCACGGGGTACAATGAGCAGTTCTTC

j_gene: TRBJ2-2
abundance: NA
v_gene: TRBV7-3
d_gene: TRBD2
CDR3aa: CASSPALAGDTGELFF
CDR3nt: TGTGCCAGCAGCCCCGCACTAGCGGGGGACACCGGGGAGCTGTTTTTT

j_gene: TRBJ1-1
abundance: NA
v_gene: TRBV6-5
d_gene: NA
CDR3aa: CATAKGGSMNTEAFF
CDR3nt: TGTGCCACCGCGAAAGGCGGGAGCATGAACACTGAAGCTTTCTTT

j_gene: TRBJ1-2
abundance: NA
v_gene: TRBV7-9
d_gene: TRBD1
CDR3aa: CASSLVGTGERYGYTF
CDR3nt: TGTGCCAGCAGCTTAGTGGGGACAGGGGAAAGGTATGGCTACACCTTC

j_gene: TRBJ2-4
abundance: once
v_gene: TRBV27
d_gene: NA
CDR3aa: CASSLVGGKNIQYF
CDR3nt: TGTGCCAGCAGTTTAGTAGGGGGCAAAAACATTCAGTACTTC

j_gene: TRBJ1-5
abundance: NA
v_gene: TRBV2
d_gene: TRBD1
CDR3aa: CASGGQGDLQPQHF
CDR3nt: TGTGCCAGCGGTGGGCAGGGGGATTTACAGCCCCAGCATTTT

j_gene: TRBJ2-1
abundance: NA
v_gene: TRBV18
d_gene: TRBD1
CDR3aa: CASSANGTVLHGISYNEQFF
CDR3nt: TGTGCCAGCTCAGCCAATGGGACAGTCCTGCACGGAATTAGCTACAATGAGCAGTTCTTC

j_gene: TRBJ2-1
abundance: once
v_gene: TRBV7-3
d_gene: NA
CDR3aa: CASSPPGTHNEQFF
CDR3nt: TGTGCCAGCAGCCCCCCGGGAACACACAATGAGCAGTTCTTC

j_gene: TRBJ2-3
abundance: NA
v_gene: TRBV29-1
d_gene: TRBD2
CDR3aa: CSVGGTSGEKPSTDTQYF
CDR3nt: TGCAGCGTCGGTGGGACTAGCGGGGAAAAACCCAGCACAGATACGCAGTATTTT

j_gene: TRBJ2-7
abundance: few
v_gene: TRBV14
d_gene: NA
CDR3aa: CASSRQGSSAPYEQYF
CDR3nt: TGTGCCAGCAGCCGCCAGGGGTCCTCGGCTCCCTACGAGCAGTACTTC

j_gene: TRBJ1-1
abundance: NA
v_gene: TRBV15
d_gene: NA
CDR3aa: CATSRLQGQNTEAFF
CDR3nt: TGTGCCACCAGCAGACTACAGGGTCAGAACACTGAAGCTTTCTTT

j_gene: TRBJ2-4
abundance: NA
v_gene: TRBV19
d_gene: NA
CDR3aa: CASSSPGRNIQYF
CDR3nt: TGTGCCAGTAGTTCTCCAGGGAGGAACATTCAGTACTTC

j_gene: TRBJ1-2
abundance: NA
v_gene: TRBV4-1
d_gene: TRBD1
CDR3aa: CASSLGTAGSYGYTF
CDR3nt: TGCGCCAGCAGCCTGGGGACAGCGGGTTCCTATGGCTACACCTTC

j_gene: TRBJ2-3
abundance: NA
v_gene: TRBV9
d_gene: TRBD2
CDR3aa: CASSVGGAGGGKDTQYF
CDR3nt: TGTGCCAGCAGCGTAGGCGGGGCGGGGGGCGGAAAAGATACGCAGTATTTT

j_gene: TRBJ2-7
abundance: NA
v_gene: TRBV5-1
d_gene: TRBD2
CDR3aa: CASNEQVAGAYEQYF
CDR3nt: TGCGCCAGCAACGAGCAGGTAGCGGGCGCCTACGAGCAGTACTTC

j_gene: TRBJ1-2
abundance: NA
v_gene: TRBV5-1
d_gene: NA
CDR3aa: CASSLAQFYGYTF
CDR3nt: TGCGCCAGCAGCTTGGCACAGTTCTATGGCTACACCTTC

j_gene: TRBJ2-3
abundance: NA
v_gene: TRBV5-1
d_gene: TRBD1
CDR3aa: CASSLGQGAPDTQYF
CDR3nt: TGCGCCAGCAGCTTAGGGCAGGGGGCTCCAGATACGCAGTATTTT

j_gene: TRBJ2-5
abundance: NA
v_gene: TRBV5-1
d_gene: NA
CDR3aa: CASSYEEGTQYF
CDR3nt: TGCGCCAGCAGCTATGAAGAGGGGACCCAGTACTTC

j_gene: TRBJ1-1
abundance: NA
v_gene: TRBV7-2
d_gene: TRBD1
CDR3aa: CASSFTTGGATEAFF
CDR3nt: TGTGCCAGCAGTTTTACAACAGGGGGTGCCACTGAAGCTTTCTTT

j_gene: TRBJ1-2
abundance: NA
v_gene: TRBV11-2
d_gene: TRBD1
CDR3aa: CASSFRDRERYTF
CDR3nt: TGTGCCAGCAGCTTCCGGGACAGGGAGCGCTACACCTTC

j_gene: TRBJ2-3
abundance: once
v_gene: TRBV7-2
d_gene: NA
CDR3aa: CASRSGVYTDTQYF
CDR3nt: TGTGCCAGCAGGTCAGGGGTTTACACAGATACGCAGTATTTT

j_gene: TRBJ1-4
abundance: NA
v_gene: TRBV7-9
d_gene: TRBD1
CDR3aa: CASSSTGGSEKLFF
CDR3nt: TGTGCCAGCAGCTCGACAGGGGGCTCTGAAAAACTGTTTTTT

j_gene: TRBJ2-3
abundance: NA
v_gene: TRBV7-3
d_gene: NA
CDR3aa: CASSLGGTVDTDTQYF
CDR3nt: TGTGCCAGCAGCTTAGGAGGGACGGTGGACACAGATACGCAGTATTTT

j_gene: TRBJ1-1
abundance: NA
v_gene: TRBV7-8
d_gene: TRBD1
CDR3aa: CASSFNNRGMNTEAFF
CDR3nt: TGTGCCAGCAGCTTTAACAACAGGGGGATGAACACTGAAGCTTTCTTT